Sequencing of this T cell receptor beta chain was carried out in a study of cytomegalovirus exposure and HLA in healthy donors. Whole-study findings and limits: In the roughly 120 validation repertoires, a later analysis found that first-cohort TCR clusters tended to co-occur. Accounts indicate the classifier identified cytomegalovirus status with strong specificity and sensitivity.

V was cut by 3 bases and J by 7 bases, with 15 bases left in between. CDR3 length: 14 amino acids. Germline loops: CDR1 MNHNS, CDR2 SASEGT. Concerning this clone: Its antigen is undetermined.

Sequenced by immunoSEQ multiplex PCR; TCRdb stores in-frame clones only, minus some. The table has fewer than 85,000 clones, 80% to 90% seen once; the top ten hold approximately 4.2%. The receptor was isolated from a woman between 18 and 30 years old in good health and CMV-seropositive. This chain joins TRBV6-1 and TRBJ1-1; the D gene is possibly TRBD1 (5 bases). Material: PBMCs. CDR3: CASSEALKRGEAFF. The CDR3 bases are TGTGCCAGCAGTGAGGCTCTTAAAAGGGGTGAAGCTTTCTTT.